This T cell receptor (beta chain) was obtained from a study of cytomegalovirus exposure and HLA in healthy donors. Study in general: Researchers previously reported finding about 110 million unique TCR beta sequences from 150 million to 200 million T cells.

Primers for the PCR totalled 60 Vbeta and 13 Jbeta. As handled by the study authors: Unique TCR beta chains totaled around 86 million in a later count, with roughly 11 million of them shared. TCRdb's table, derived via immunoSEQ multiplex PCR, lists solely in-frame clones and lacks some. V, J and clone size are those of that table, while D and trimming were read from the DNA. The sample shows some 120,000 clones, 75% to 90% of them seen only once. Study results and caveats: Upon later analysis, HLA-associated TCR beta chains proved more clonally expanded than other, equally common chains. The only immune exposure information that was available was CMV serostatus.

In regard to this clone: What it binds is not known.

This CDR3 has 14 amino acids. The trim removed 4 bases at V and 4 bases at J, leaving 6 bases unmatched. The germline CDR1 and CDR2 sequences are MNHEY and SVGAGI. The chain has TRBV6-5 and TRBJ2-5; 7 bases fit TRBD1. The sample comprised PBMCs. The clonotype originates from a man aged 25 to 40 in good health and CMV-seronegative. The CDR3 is CASSSTGIGETQYF. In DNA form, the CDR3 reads TGTGCCAGCAGTTCGACAGGGATAGGAGAGACCCAGTACTTC.